The TCR beta chain under discussion was sequenced for a study of blood T cell repertoires in COVID-19. The protocol was immunoSEQ multiplex PCR, while the TCRdb copy is restricted to in-frame clones and leaves out a portion. The table shows approximately 130,000 clones, with 75% to 90% occurring only once. The CDR3 has 15 residues. Germline V gene sequence: CDR1 SGHTA, CDR2 FQGNSA. The V gene end was trimmed by 7 bases and the J gene end by 4 bases; junction bases not matched to a gene: 7. This rearrangement joins TRBV7-2 to TRBJ2-5; 12 bases fit TRBD2. The receptor comes from a human donor in a cohort sampled during active COVID-19. Material for sequencing was peripheral blood. CDR3 nucleotides: TGTGCCAGCACCGCTAGCGGGGGGGCTCGAGAGACCCAGTACTTC. It is translated as CASTASGGARETQYF.